The present T cell receptor beta chain was sequenced within a study of T cells in Graves' hyperthyroidism and ophthalmopathy. Overall study findings and caveats: Blood shared most expanded thyroid clonotypes above 0.001.

The investigators amplified TCR beta CDR3 regions from RNA transcripts. A first-round RT-PCR of the TCR CDR3 used the HTBI primer set. TCRdb ran MiXCR on the multiplex PCR reads and lists one entry per CDR3 protein. The table lists about 600,000 distinct CDR3 sequences, approximately 16% of them singletons. This clonotype was recorded a few times. Its target is not known. The CDR3 spans 16 residues. Trimming stripped 5 bases from V and 5 bases from J, with 21 bases between. This clonotype was sampled from a woman in her 40s with Graves' ophthalmopathy. Sequencing was carried out using blood. The chain has TRBV12-3 or TRBV12-4 and TRBJ1-2, with D possibly matching TRBD1 (5 bases). In nucleotides, the CDR3 is TGTGCCAGCAGTATTCGGCCAGGGAAGGTGGGGTATGGCTACACCTTC. Protein sequence: CASSIRPGKVGYGYTF.